The rows below give T cell receptor beta chains drawn from one sample of a study of shared clonotypes between healthy human individuals. Using immunoSEQ multiplex PCR, the repertoire was profiled, and TCRdb retains in-frame clones only, with some absent. Among approximately 740,000 clones listed, over 90% were seen once. The source material was naive CD8+ T cells sorted from blood. These receptors all come from a young man in good health. CDR3s include the opening cysteine and the closing phenylalanine or tryptophan. The order of the fields is J gene, D gene, V gene, clone size, CDR3 DNA, CDR3 protein. A D gene is named only where the DNA matches it firmly. The size entry is marked missing in some rows and otherwise reads once, few, many or a size class.

J: TRBJ1-4; D: .; V: TRBV19; size: .; DNA: TGTGCCAGTAGTAGCGAAAAACTGTTTTTT; CDR3: CASSSEKLFF
J: TRBJ2-1; D: .; V: TRBV7-7; size: .; DNA: TGTGCCAGCAGCTTCGGACCTGGGGGTAACAATGAGCAGTTCTTC; CDR3: CASSFGPGGNNEQFF
J: TRBJ1-2; D: .; V: TRBV28; size: .; DNA: TGTGCCAGCAGCCCAGCGCCCGGGGCGGGTGGCTACACCTTC; CDR3: CASSPAPGAGGYTF
J: TRBJ2-1; D: .; V: TRBV27; size: .; DNA: TGTGCCAGCGGGGCAGGGGCCAATGAGCAGTTCTTC; CDR3: CASGAGANEQFF
J: TRBJ2-7; D: .; V: TRBV27; size: .; DNA: TGTGCCAGCAGCGTTGGTGTCGCCTACGAGCAGTACTTC; CDR3: CASSVGVAYEQYF
J: TRBJ2-7; D: .; V: TRBV28; size: .; DNA: TGTGCCAGCAGTTTATTGCCTAGCTCCTACGAGCAGTACTTC; CDR3: CASSLLPSSYEQYF
J: TRBJ2-7; D: .; V: TRBV10-2; size: .; DNA: TGCGCCAGCAGTGAGCTGCTATCGTCGATATACGAGCAGTACTTC; CDR3: CASSELLSSIYEQYF
J: TRBJ2-1; D: TRBD2; V: TRBV7-8; size: .; DNA: TGTGCCAGCAACCCATGGGTAGCGGGAAAAGACGCCTACAATGAGCAGTTCTTC; CDR3: CASNPWVAGKDAYNEQFF
J: TRBJ1-1; D: TRBD1; V: TRBV19; size: .; DNA: TGTGCCAGTAGTATAGACAGGGACAGCATGAACACTGAAGCTTTCTTT; CDR3: CASSIDRDSMNTEAFF
J: TRBJ1-5; D: .; V: TRBV6-1; size: few; DNA: TGTGCCAGCACGGGCCTGAATCAGCCCCAGCATTTT; CDR3: CASTGLNQPQHF
J: TRBJ1-5; D: TRBD1; V: TRBV5-1; size: .; DNA: TGCGCCAGCAGCTTACACCGGGACAGGTATTCAACCCGGCCCCAGCATTTT; CDR3: CASSLHRDRYSTRPQHF
J: TRBJ2-3; D: .; V: TRBV27; size: .; DNA: TGTGCCAGCAGGAGATCCTTCCTGGATACGCAGTATTTT; CDR3: CASRRSFLDTQYF
J: TRBJ2-5; D: TRBD2; V: TRBV5-1; size: .; DNA: TGCGCCAGCAGCTCCTCCACTAGCGACCAAGAGACCCAGTACTTC; CDR3: CASSSSTSDQETQYF
J: TRBJ1-2; D: .; V: TRBV6-1; size: .; DNA: TGTGCCAGCAGCGAAAATGAGGTATGGACAGTCTATGGCTACACCTTC; CDR3: CASSENEVWTVYGYTF
J: TRBJ2-5; D: .; V: TRBV27; size: .; DNA: TGTGCCAGCAGTTCCCGAGAGACCCAGTACTTC; CDR3: CASSSRETQYF
J: TRBJ2-7; D: .; V: TRBV5-1; size: .; DNA: TGCGCCAGCAGCTTAGGACAGCTATCCCCATCCTACGAGCAGTACTTC; CDR3: CASSLGQLSPSYEQYF
J: TRBJ1-5; D: .; V: TRBV6-6; size: .; DNA: TGTGCCAGCAGTCCGACCGTCATGGTAACAAATCAGCCCCAGCATTTT; CDR3: CASSPTVMVTNQPQHF
J: TRBJ2-1; D: .; V: TRBV6-6; size: .; DNA: TGTGCCAGCGCCCTGGCTTCAACCTACAATGAGCAGTTCTTC; CDR3: CASALASTYNEQFF
J: TRBJ2-1; D: TRBD2; V: TRBV27; size: .; DNA: TGTGCCAGCAGGCCTCTAGCGGGAGGGCCCAATGAGCAGTTCTTC; CDR3: CASRPLAGGPNEQFF
J: TRBJ2-1; D: TRBD2; V: TRBV7-9; size: .; DNA: TGTGCCAGCAGCCCAAGACTAGCGGGAGCCAACTACAATGAGCAGTTCTTC; CDR3: CASSPRLAGANYNEQFF
J: TRBJ2-3; D: .; V: TRBV12-5; size: .; DNA: TGTGCTAGTGGTAATCGGGACCTTGGGGCAGATACGCAGTATTTT; CDR3: CASGNRDLGADTQYF
J: TRBJ2-1; D: .; V: TRBV2; size: .; DNA: TGTGCCAGCAGCCCTCAGGGCAATGAGCAGTTCTTC; CDR3: CASSPQGNEQFF
J: TRBJ2-1; D: TRBD1; V: TRBV6-5; size: .; DNA: TGTGCCAGCAGTTACTGGGACAGGGAGTTCTTC; CDR3: CASSYWDREFF
J: TRBJ1-2; D: .; V: TRBV18; size: .; DNA: TGTGCCAGCTCACCCGGAAATCCTAACTATGGCTACACCTTC; CDR3: CASSPGNPNYGYTF
J: TRBJ2-7; D: .; V: TRBV7-8; size: .; DNA: TGTGCCAGCCGTGGCGTCTCCTACGAGCAGTACTTC; CDR3: CASRGVSYEQYF
J: TRBJ1-1; D: .; V: TRBV9; size: .; DNA: TGTGCCAGCAGCGTAGTGGAAGGGAGGGGTGAAGCTTTCTTT; CDR3: CASSVVEGRGEAFF
J: TRBJ2-7; D: TRBD1; V: TRBV6-1; size: once; DNA: TGTGCCAGCAGTGAAGCCCTGAGAGGGGGCGGCTACGAGCAGTACTTC; CDR3: CASSEALRGGGYEQYF
J: TRBJ1-1; D: .; V: TRBV5-6; size: few; DNA: TGTGCCAGCAGCTCTGTCGGGACCGTGAACACTGAAGCTTTCTTT; CDR3: CASSSVGTVNTEAFF
J: TRBJ2-5; D: TRBD2; V: TRBV6-5; size: once; DNA: TGTGCCAGCAGCTCACTAGCGGGAGAGTCAGAGACCCAGTACTTC; CDR3: CASSSLAGESETQYF
J: TRBJ2-7; D: .; V: TRBV7-9; size: .; DNA: TGTGCCAGCAGTTCCATCTCCTACGAGCAGTACTTC; CDR3: CASSSISYEQYF
J: TRBJ2-7; D: TRBD2; V: TRBV9; size: .; DNA: TGTGCCAGCAGCGTAGGGGATAGCGGGATCTACGAGCAGTACTTC; CDR3: CASSVGDSGIYEQYF
J: TRBJ1-1; D: .; V: TRBV5-4; size: .; DNA: TGTGCCAGCAGCTTGGGGCGTTCTGAAGCTTTCTTT; CDR3: CASSLGRSEAFF
J: TRBJ2-3; D: .; V: TRBV13; size: once; DNA: TGTGCCAGCAGCTACAAGACTGCAGATACGCAGTATTTT; CDR3: CASSYKTADTQYF
J: TRBJ2-1; D: .; V: TRBV15; size: .; DNA: TGTGCCACCGCCTTAGAGCGGAGCTCCTACAATGAGCAGTTCTTC; CDR3: CATALERSSYNEQFF
J: TRBJ1-4; D: .; V: TRBV6-6; size: .; DNA: TGTGCCAGCAGTTTACTCGGCATGGGGGACGGAAAACTGTTTTTT; CDR3: CASSLLGMGDGKLFF
J: TRBJ2-7; D: .; V: TRBV7-9; size: .; DNA: TGTGCCAGCAGCCAACTTTGGGGGGCGGCCAACGAGCAGTACTTC; CDR3: CASSQLWGAANEQYF
J: TRBJ2-7; D: .; V: TRBV15; size: .; DNA: TGTGCCACCAGCCTTAGGACAGCTACCTACGAGCAGTACTTC; CDR3: CATSLRTATYEQYF
J: TRBJ2-1; D: TRBD1; V: TRBV6-5; size: .; DNA: TGTGCCAGCAGTTTGGACAGGGTCAATGAGCAGTTCTTC; CDR3: CASSLDRVNEQFF
J: TRBJ2-7; D: TRBD1; V: TRBV7-9; size: .; DNA: TGTGCCAGCAGCCCAATAGGACAGGGCTCCTACGAGCAGTACTTC; CDR3: CASSPIGQGSYEQYF
J: TRBJ2-1; D: .; V: TRBV13; size: few; DNA: TGTGCCAGCAGCCCGCGTCTCGGGAGCTCCTACAATGAGCAGTTCTTC; CDR3: CASSPRLGSSYNEQFF
J: TRBJ2-1; D: .; V: TRBV14; size: .; DNA: TGTGCCAGCAGCCAATGGGGTTACAATGAGCAGTTCTTC; CDR3: CASSQWGYNEQFF
J: TRBJ2-7; D: .; V: TRBV11-2; size: .; DNA: TGTGCCAGCAGCTTAGACCTCTCCTACGAGCAGTACTTC; CDR3: CASSLDLSYEQYF
J: TRBJ2-1; D: .; V: TRBV7-3; size: .; DNA: TGTGCCAGCAGGCAAAACAATGAGCAGTTCTTC; CDR3: CASRQNNEQFF
J: TRBJ2-7; D: .; V: TRBV29-1; size: .; DNA: TGCAGCGTTGAAAAGAGTACAAACGAGCAGTACTTC; CDR3: CSVEKSTNEQYF
J: TRBJ2-7; D: .; V: TRBV2; size: few; DNA: TGTGCCAGCCGACAAGGAAGCTCCTACGAGCAGTACTTC; CDR3: CASRQGSSYEQYF
J: TRBJ2-2; D: TRBD2; V: TRBV9; size: .; DNA: TGTGCCAGCAGCGTAGGTCTAGCGGGAGCTGGGGAGCTGTTTTTT; CDR3: CASSVGLAGAGELFF
J: TRBJ1-1; D: .; V: TRBV5-1; size: .; DNA: TGCGCCAGCAGCGGAACAGGTGGGAACACTGAAGCTTTCTTT; CDR3: CASSGTGGNTEAFF
J: TRBJ2-1; D: .; V: TRBV5-1; size: .; DNA: TGCGCCAGCAGCTTGGCCTCAGGGGTTAATGAGCAGTTCTTC; CDR3: CASSLASGVNEQFF